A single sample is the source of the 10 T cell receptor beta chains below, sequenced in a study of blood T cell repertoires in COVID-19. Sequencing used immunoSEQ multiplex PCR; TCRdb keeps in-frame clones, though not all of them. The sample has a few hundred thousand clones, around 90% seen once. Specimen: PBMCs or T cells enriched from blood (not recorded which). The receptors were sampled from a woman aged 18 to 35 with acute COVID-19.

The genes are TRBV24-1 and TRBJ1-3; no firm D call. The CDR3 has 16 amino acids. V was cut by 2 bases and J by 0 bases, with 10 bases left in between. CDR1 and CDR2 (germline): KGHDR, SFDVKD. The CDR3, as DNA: TGTGCCACCAGTGATTCTGGCGGAGCCTCTGGAAACACCATATATTTT. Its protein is CATSDSGGASGNTIYF.

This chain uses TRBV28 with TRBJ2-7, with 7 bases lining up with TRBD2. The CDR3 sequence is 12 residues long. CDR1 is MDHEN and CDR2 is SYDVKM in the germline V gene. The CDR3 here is CASGEGLYEQYF. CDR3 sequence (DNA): TGTGCATCCGGGGAGGGCCTCTACGAGCAGTACTTC.

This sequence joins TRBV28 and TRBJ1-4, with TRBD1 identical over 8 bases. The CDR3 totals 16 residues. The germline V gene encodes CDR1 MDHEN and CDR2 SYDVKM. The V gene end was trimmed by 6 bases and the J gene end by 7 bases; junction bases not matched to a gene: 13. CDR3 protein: CASSLPTGDRGEKLFF. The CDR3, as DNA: TGTGCCAGCAGCCTCCCGACAGGGGATCGCGGTGAAAAACTGTTTTTT.

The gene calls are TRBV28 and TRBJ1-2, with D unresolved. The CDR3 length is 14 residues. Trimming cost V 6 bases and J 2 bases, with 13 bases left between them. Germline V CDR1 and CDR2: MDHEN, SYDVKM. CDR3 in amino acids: CASSLLGGNYGYTF. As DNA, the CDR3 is TGTGCCAGCAGCCTCCTGGGAGGAAACTATGGCTACACCTTC.

The CDR3 DNA is TGTGCCAGCAGCTTACTGCTAGCGGGAGTGGGGGCCGGTGGGACCCAGTACTTC. Amino acids: CASSLLLAGVGAGGTQYF. The rearrangement uses TRBV7-9 and TRBJ2-5; 10 bases map to TRBD2. V lost 2 bases, J lost 7 bases, and 16 bases stayed unmatched. Germline lookup yields CDR1 SEHNR and CDR2 FQNEAQ (reference sequence). The CDR3 totals 18 residues.

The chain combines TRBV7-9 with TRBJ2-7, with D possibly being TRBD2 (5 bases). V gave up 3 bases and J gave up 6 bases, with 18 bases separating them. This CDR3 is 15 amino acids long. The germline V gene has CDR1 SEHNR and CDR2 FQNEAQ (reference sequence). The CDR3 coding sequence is TGTGCCAGCAGCTTCGATAGGGTCGGCGGGCGCGAGCAGTACTTC. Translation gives CASSFDRVGGREQYF.

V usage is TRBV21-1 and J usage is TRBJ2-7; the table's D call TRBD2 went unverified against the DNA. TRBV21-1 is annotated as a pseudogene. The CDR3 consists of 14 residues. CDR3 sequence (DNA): TGTGCCAGCAGCAAGAGGCGGGGGGAGGGTGAGCAGTACTTC. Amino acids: CASSKRRGEGEQYF.

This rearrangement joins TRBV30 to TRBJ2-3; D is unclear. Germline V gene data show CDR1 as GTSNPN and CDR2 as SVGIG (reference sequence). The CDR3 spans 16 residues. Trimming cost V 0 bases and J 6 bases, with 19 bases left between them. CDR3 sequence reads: CAWSVRGRSRLDTQYF. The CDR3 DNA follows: TGTGCCTGGAGTGTAAGAGGCCGGTCAAGGTTGGATACGCAGTATTTT.

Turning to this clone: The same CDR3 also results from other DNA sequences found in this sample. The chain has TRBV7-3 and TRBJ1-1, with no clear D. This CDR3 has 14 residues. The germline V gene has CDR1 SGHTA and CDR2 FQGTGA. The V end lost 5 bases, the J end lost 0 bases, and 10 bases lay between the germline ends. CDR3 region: CASSPGGLNTEAFF. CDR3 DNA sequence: TGTGCCAGCAGCCCCGGCGGCTTGAACACTGAAGCTTTCTTT. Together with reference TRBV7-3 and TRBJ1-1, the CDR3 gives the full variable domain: GAGVSQTPSNKVTEKGKYVELRCDPISGHTALYWYRQSLGQGPEFLIYFQGTGAADDSGLPNDRFFAVRPEGSVSTLKIQRTERGDSAVYLCASSPGGLNTEAFFGQGTRLTVV.

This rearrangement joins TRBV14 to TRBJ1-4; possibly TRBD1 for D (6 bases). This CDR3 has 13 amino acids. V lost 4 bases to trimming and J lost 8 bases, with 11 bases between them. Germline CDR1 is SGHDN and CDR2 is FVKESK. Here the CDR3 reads CASSRGTYEKLFF. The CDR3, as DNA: TGTGCCAGCAGCCGTGGGACATACGAAAAACTGTTTTTT.